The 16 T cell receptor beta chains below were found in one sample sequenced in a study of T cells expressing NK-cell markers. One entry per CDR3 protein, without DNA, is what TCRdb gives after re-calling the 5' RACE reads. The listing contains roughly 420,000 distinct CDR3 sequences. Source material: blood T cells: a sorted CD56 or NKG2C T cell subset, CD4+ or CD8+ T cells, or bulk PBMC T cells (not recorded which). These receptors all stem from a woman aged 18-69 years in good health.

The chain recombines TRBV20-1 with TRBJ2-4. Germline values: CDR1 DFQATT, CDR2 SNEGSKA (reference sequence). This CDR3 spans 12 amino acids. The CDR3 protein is CSATTAKNIQYF.

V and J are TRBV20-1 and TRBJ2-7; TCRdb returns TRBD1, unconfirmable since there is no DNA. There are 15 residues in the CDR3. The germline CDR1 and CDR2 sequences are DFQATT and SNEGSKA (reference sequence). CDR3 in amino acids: CSAPEAGQIYYEQYF.

The CDR3 region is CRGLEGSGRNEQFF. The V call is TRBV20-1, the J call TRBJ2-1; TCRdb calls TRBD2, which cannot be checked without DNA. Germline CDR1 and CDR2: DFQATT and SNEGSKA (reference sequence). This CDR3 has 14 residues.

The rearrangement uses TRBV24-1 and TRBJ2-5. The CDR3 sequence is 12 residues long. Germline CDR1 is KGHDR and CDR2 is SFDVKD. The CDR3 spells CATSDFTETQYF.

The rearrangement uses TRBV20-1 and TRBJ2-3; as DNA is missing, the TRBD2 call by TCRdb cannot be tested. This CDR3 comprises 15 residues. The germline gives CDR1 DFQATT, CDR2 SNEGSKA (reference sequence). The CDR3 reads CSTNEASSRMDTQYF.

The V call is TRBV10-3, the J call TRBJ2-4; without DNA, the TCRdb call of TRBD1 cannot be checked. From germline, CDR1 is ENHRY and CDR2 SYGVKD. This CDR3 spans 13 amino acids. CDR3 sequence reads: CAISEGTPDIQYF.

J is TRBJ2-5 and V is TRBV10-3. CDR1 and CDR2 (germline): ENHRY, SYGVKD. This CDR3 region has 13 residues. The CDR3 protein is CAIRKAWSETQYF.

The CDR3 is CASSFSSGGSGELFF. The chain uses TRBV12-3 or TRBV12-4 and TRBJ2-2; TCRdb's D gene call, TRBD2, goes unchecked for lack of DNA. The CDR3 loop spans 15 amino acids.

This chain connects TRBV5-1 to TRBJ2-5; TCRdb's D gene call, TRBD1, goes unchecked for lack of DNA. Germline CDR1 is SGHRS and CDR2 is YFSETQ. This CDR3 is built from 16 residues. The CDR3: CASSLATQGGGRTQYF.

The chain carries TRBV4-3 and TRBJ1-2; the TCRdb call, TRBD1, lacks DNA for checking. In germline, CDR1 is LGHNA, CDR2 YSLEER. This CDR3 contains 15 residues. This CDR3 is CASSHRTVTNYGYTF.

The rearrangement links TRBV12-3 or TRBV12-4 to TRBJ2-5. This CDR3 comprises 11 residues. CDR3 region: CASSPSETQYF.

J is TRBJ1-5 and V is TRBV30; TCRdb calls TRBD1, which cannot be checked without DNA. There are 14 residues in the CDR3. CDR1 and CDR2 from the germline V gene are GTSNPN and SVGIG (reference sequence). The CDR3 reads CAWSVGPPGGPQHF.

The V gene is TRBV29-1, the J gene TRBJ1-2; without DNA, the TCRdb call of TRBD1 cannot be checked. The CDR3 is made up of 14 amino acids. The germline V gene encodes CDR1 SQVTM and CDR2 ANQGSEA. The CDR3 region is CSVEEGDTDYGYTF.

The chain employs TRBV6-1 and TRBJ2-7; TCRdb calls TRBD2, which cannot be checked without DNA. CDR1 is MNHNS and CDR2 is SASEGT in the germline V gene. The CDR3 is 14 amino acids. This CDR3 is CASSPGLAVWEQYF.

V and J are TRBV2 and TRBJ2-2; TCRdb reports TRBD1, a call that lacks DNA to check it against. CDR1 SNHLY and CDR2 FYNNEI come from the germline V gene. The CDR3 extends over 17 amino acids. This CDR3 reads CASSEAFLGRDTGELFF.

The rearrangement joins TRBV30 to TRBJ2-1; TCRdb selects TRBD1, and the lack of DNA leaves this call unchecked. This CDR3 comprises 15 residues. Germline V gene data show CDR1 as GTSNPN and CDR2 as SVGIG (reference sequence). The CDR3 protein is CAWTLGTGDYNEQFF.